One sample yielded the 8 T cell receptor beta chains listed below, sequenced in a study of neurological immune-mediated disorders. TCRdb re-called the 5' RACE reads with MiXCR, one entry per CDR3 protein. Of 55,000 to 65,000 distinct CDR3 sequences listed, about 8.9% are singletons. Time point defined: longitudinal time-point 2. Material for sequencing was PBMCs. The receptors shown here come from a man aged 25 to 45 in good health.

This clonotype was seen many times. The genes are TRBV20-1 and TRBJ2-2, with D possibly called TRBD1 or TRBD2 (5 bases each). CDR3 length: 14 amino acids. Trimming stripped 6 bases from V and 6 bases from J, with 17 bases between. CDR1 DFQATT and CDR2 SNEGSKA come from the germline V gene (reference sequence). The CDR3, as DNA: TGCAGTGCACATGGGGCCGGGGTGGCCGGGGAGCTGTTTTTT. The encoded protein is CSAHGAGVAGELFF.

This clonotype was seen a handful of times. The genes are TRBV29-1 and TRBJ1-4; D gene unclear. V was clipped by 2 bases and J by 8 bases, with 15 bases between them. Germline CDR1 reads SQVTM; CDR2 reads ANQGSEA. The CDR3 covers 14 residues. The CDR3 spells CSVEPPQTREKLFF. CDR3 nucleotide sequence: TGCAGCGTTGAACCGCCCCAGACTAGGGAAAAACTGTTTTTT.

This clonotype was recorded many times. The gene calls are TRBV20-1 and TRBJ2-7; 9 nucleotides match TRBD1. Trimming removed 6 bases from V and 6 bases from J; junction bases left unmatched: 3. The CDR3 contains 11 residues. Germline V gene sequence: CDR1 DFQATT, CDR2 SNEGSKA (reference sequence). The CDR3 nucleotides read TGCAGTGCCGTACAGGGGGCCGAGCAGTACTTC. As protein: CSAVQGAEQYF.

This clonotype appeared many times. For the CDR3, the DNA is TGCGCCAGCAGCTCGGACACCTATGGCTACACCTTC. This gives the protein CASSSDTYGYTF. J is TRBJ1-2 and V is TRBV5-1, with D possibly TRBD1 on 5 matching bases. This CDR3 is 12 amino acids long. V was clipped by 3 bases and J by 4 bases, with 7 bases between them. Per the germline V gene, CDR1 is SGHRS and CDR2 is YFSETQ.

The rearrangement uses TRBV20-1 and TRBJ2-7; 13 positions match TRBD2. The germline V gene has CDR1 DFQATT and CDR2 SNEGSKA (reference sequence). The CDR3 sequence is 14 residues long. The junction had 6 bases not matched to a gene; V was cut back by 6 bases and J by 4 bases. CDR3 sequence: CSARTSGGGYEQYF. For the CDR3, the DNA is TGCAGTGCGCGGACTAGCGGGGGTGGATACGAGCAGTACTTC.

This clonotype was seen at least ten times. This sequence joins TRBV7-3 and TRBJ2-3; tentatively, D is TRBD1 (5 bases). V was cut by 5 bases and J by 1 base, with 16 bases left in between. Germline-derived CDR1 and CDR2 are SGHTA and FQGTGA. The CDR3 is 16 amino acids. CDR3 nucleotides: TGTGCCAGCAGCCCTGGGGCCAGGGCTGGCACAGATACGCAGTATTTT. Translated, it gives CASSPGARAGTDTQYF. Variable domain in full (rest from reference TRBV7-3 and TRBJ2-3): GAGVSQTPSNKVTEKGKYVELRCDPISGHTALYWYRQSLGQGPEFLIYFQGTGAADDSGLPNDRFFAVRPEGSVSTLKIQRTERGDSAVYLCASSPGARAGTDTQYFGPGTRLTVL.

This clonotype was detected ten times or more. This chain links TRBV5-1 with TRBJ2-3; D not resolved. This CDR3 spans 14 amino acids. Germline V lookup: CDR1 SGHRS, CDR2 YFSETQ. The V and J ends lost 7 bases and 0 bases respectively, with 12 bases between them. The CDR3 region is CASCPGLSTDTQYF. The DNA for the CDR3 is TGCGCCAGCTGCCCAGGCCTTAGCACAGATACGCAGTATTTT.

The sample holds many counts of this clonotype. CDR3 amino acids: CSGGTSHRTDTQYF. Here the CDR3 DNA reads TGCAGTGGCGGGACTAGTCATCGCACAGATACGCAGTATTTT. The chain recombines TRBV20-1 with TRBJ2-3, with 8 bases aligning to TRBD2. Trimming at V came to 7 bases and at J to 1 base, leaving 7 bases not matched to a gene. This CDR3 is built from 14 residues. Germline CDR1 is DFQATT and CDR2 is SNEGSKA (reference sequence).